The 15 T cell receptor beta chains in this list originate from one sample, sequenced in a study of cytotoxic CD8 clonotypes in ibrutinib-treated CLL. This table comes from immunoSEQ multiplex PCR, and its TCRdb copy is limited to in-frame clones, with some not included. Of roughly 200,000 clones listed, approximately 68% are singletons. This specimen consisted of PBMCs, obtained after 24 months of ibrutinib treatment. These receptors were obtained from a human donor with chronic lymphocytic leukemia.

This chain connects TRBV4-1 to TRBJ2-3, with 9 bases that match TRBD2. V lost 6 bases and J lost 4; bases outside the gene matches: 14. Germline V gene sequence: CDR1 MGHRA, CDR2 YSYEKL. CDR3 length: 17 residues. The CDR3 region is CASRQIYSGSSADTQYF. The CDR3 coding sequence is TGCGCCAGCAGACAGATTTATAGCGGGAGTTCAGCAGATACGCAGTATTTT.

This rearrangement joins TRBV15 to TRBJ1-5; no clear D gene. Germline assignment: CDR1 LNHNV and CDR2 YYDKDF (reference sequence). The CDR3 contains 13 residues. Trimming removed 0 bases at V and 7 bases at J, with 7 bases between. This CDR3 is CATSRDLGQPQHF. CDR3 sequence (DNA): TGTGCCACCAGCAGAGATTTGGGCCAGCCCCAGCATTTT.

The gene calls are TRBV4-1 and TRBJ2-7, with TRBD2 identical over 14 bases. The CDR3 has 15 residues. V shed 6 bases, J shed 4 bases, and the junction held 5 bases outside the gene matches. The V gene's germline CDR1 is MGHRA and CDR2 YSYEKL. The CDR3 loop is CASSWGLAGEYEQYF. The CDR3 DNA is TGCGCCAGCAGTTGGGGACTAGCGGGAGAGTACGAGCAGTACTTC.

The genes are TRBV5-1 and TRBJ2-5, with D unclear. Trimming shortened V by 6 bases and J by 0 bases, and 6 bases separated the two germline ends. Germline-derived CDR1 and CDR2 are SGHRS and YFSETQ. The CDR3 totals 12 residues. CDR3 amino acids: CASNRNQETQYF. The CDR3 coding sequence is TGCGCCAGCAACCGAAACCAAGAGACCCAGTACTTC.

V is TRBV5-1 and J is TRBJ2-7, with D maybe TRBD2 (6 bases). Germline V gene data show CDR1 as SGHRS and CDR2 as YFSETQ. The ends were cut back, 3 bases at V and 0 bases at J, with 10 bases in the middle. This CDR3 is built from 14 residues. For the CDR3, the DNA is TGCGCCAGCAGCTCGGGACTCAACTCCTACGAGCAGTACTTC. Translating it yields CASSSGLNSYEQYF.

V and J are TRBV19 and TRBJ2-1; maybe TRBD1 (6 bases). CDR3 size: 13 residues. Germline V CDR1 and CDR2: LNHDA, SQIVND (reference sequence). The V end lost 7 bases, the J end lost 3 bases, and 10 bases lay between the germline ends. The CDR3 DNA reads TGTGCCAGTACTGGGACACACTACAATGAGCAGTTCTTC. Translated, it gives CASTGTHYNEQFF.

The chain recombines TRBV4-3 with TRBJ2-5; 9 nucleotides line up with TRBD2. Per germline, CDR1 LGHNA and CDR2 YSLEER. The ends lost 4 bases at V and 1 base at J; junction bases unmatched: 7. This CDR3 spans 16 amino acids. The CDR3 loop reads CASSLTTSGVQETQYF. The CDR3 region has the DNA TGCGCCAGCAGCCTCACGACTAGCGGAGTCCAAGAGACCCAGTACTTC.

The chain links TRBV30 to TRBJ2-1, with 7 bases identical to TRBD2. This CDR3 has 16 residues. Germline CDR1 and CDR2: GTSNPN and SVGIG (reference sequence). The J segment lost 1 base and the V segment lost 1 base, leaving 7 bases of the junction unmatched. The CDR3 protein is CAWSAPGTKSYNEQFF. CDR3 in DNA: TGTGCCTGGAGTGCACCCGGGACTAAATCCTACAATGAGCAGTTCTTC.

The V call is TRBV2, the J call TRBJ2-5; D uncertain. This CDR3 region has 17 residues. The germline V gene has CDR1 SNHLY and CDR2 FYNNEI. V lost 7 bases and J lost 1, with 22 bases in between. The CDR3 nucleotides read TGTGCCAGCATAGACTTGAGGAGCGCGTACTCCCAAGAGACCCAGTACTTC. Protein sequence: CASIDLRSAYSQETQYF. The complete variable domain, with remaining parts taken from reference TRBV2 and TRBJ2-5, reads EPEVTQTPSHQVTQMGQEVILRCVPISNHLYFYWYRQILGQKVEFLVSFYNNEISEKSEIFDDQFSVERPDGSNFTLKIRSTKLEDSAMYFCASIDLRSAYSQETQYFGPGTRLLVL.

The rearrangement joins TRBV11-2 to TRBJ2-1, with D tentatively TRBD1 or TRBD2 (6 bases each). The CDR3 consists of 16 residues. V lost 1 base to trimming and J lost 2 bases, with 12 bases between them. CDR1 is SGHAT, CDR2 FQNNGV, per germline. The CDR3: CASSLVGGPAYNEQFF. In DNA, the CDR3 is TGTGCCAGCAGCTTAGTTGGGGGGCCCGCCTACAATGAGCAGTTCTTC.

The chain joins TRBV6-5 to TRBJ1-1; D not resolved. Trimming left V 0 bases short and J 13 bases short, with 15 bases between. The CDR3 is 13 amino acids. The germline gives CDR1 MNHEY, CDR2 SVGAGI. CDR3 nucleotide sequence: TGTGCCAGCAGTTACTCGAACACCCAGTCTCTTTTCTTT. It translates to CASSYSNTQSLFF.

This clone was observed a few times. The chain couples TRBV28 to TRBJ1-5; D remains ambiguous. The V gene's germline CDR1 is MDHEN and CDR2 SYDVKM. CDR3 length equals 12 residues. The V end was cut by 10 bases, the J end by 6 bases, with 13 bases between. DNA for the CDR3: TGTGCCACGGCCGGGAGGGCTCAGCCCCAGCATTTT. It specifies CATAGRAQPQHF. Full variable domain (outside the CDR3, taken from reference TRBV28 and TRBJ1-5): DVKVTQSSRYLVKRTGEKVFLECVQDMDHENMFWYRQDPGLGLRLIYFSYDVKMKEKGDIPEGYSVSREKKERFSLILESASTNQTSMYLCATAGRAQPQHFGDGTRLSIL.

The gene calls are TRBV7-7 and TRBJ2-5; no clear D. V lost 5 bases and J lost 4, with 14 bases in between. CDR1 and CDR2 (germline): SSHAT, FNYEAQ (reference sequence). There are 14 residues in the CDR3. As DNA, the CDR3 is TGTGCCAGCAGCGATTTTCTTTCGCGAGAGACCCAGTACTTC. Its protein is CASSDFLSRETQYF. Using reference TRBV7-7 and TRBJ2-5 for the parts outside the CDR3, the full variable domain is GAGVSQSPRYKVTKRGQDVTLRCDPISSHATLYWYQQALGQGPEFLTYFNYEAQPDKSGLPSDRFSAERPEGSISTLTIQRTEQRDSAMYRCASSDFLSRETQYFGPGTRLLVL.

This chain connects TRBV7-8 to TRBJ2-3, with 12 positions matching TRBD2. CDR3 length: 16 residues. Germline CDR1 reads SGHVS; CDR2 reads FQNEAQ. The V and J ends lost 4 bases and 2 bases, in that order; junction bases with no gene match: 4. The CDR3 sequence: CASSSGLAGYTDTQYF. DNA of the CDR3: TGTGCCAGCAGCTCGGGACTAGCGGGCTACACAGATACGCAGTATTTT.

This chain links TRBV18 with TRBJ2-7; 7 positions match TRBD1. The CDR3 is made up of 17 amino acids. Germline CDR1 KGHSH, CDR2 LQKENI. The ends lost 2 bases at V and 2 bases at J; junction bases unmatched: 12. CDR3 in amino acids: CASSPGLPRTGTYEQYF. DNA of the CDR3: TGTGCCAGCTCACCAGGCTTACCCCGGACAGGCACCTACGAGCAGTACTTC.